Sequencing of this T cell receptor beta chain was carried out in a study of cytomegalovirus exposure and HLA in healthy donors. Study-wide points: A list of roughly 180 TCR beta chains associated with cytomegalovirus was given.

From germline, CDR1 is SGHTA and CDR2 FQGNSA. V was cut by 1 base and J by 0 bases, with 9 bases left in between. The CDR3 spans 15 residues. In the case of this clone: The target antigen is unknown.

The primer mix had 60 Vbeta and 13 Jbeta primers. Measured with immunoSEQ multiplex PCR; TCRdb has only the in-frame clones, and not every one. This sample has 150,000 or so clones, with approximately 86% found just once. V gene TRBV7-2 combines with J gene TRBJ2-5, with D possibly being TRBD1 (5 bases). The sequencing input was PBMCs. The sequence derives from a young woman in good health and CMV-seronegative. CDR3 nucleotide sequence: TGTGCCAGCAGCTTAGGGTGGACACACCAAGAGACCCAGTACTTC. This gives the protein CASSLGWTHQETQYF.